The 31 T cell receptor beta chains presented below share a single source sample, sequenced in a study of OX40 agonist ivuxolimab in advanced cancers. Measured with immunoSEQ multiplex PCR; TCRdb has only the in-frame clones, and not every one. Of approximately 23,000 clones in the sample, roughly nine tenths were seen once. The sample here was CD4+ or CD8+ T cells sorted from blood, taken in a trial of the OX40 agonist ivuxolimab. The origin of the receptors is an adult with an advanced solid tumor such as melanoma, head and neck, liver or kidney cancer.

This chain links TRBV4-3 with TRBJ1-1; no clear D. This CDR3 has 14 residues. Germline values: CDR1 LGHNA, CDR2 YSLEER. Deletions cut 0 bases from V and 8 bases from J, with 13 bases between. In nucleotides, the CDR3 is TGCGCCAGCAGCCAAGATCCGGGCTGGCAGGAAGCTTTCTTT. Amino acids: CASSQDPGWQEAFF.

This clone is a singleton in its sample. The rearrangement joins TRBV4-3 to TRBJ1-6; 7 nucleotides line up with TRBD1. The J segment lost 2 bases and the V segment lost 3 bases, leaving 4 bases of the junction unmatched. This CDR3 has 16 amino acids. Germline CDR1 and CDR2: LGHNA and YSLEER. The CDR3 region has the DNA TGCGCCAGCAGCCAGAGGGGGACAGCCTATAATTCACCCCTCCACTTT. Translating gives CASSQRGTAYNSPLHF.

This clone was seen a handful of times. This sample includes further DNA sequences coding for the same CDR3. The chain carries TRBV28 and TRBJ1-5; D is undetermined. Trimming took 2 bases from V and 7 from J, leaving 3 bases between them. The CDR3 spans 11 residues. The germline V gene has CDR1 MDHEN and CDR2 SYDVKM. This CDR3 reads CASSLGQPQHF. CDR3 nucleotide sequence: TGTGCCAGCAGTTTAGGACAGCCCCAGCATTTT.

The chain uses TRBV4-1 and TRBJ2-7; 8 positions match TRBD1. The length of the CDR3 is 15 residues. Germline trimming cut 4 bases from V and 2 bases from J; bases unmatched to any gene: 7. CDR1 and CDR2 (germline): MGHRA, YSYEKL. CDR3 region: CASSRSGTGTYEQYF. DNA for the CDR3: TGCGCCAGCAGCCGGTCCGGGACAGGAACCTACGAGCAGTACTTC.

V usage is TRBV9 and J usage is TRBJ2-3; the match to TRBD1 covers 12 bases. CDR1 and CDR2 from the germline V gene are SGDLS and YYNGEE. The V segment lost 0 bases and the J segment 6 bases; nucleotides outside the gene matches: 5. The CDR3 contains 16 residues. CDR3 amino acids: CASSVEGQGARDTQYF. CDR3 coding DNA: TGTGCCAGCAGCGTAGAGGGACAGGGGGCGCGGGATACGCAGTATTTT.

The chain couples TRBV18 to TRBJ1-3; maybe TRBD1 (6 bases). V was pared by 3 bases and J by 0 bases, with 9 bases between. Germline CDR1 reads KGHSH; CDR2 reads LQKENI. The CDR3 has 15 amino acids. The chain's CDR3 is CASSPDRLSGNTIYF. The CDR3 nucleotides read TGTGCCAGCTCACCGGACAGACTCTCTGGAAACACCATATATTTT.

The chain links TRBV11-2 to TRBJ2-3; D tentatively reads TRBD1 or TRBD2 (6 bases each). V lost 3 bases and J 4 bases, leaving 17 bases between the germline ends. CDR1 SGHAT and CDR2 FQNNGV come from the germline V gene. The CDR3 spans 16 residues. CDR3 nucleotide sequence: TGTGCCAGCAGCTTGGAGAGGGGGGAGTGGGCAGATACGCAGTATTTT. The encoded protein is CASSLERGEWADTQYF.

CDR3 coding DNA: TGTGCCAGCAACACTGGGTACAGTTATCAGCCCCAGCATTTT. Its translation: CASNTGYSYQPQHF. The rearrangement uses TRBV7-2 and TRBJ1-5, with D hard to call. CDR3 length equals 14 residues. Germline CDR1 is SGHTA and CDR2 is FQGNSA. V was clipped by 7 bases and J by 5 bases, with 15 bases between them.

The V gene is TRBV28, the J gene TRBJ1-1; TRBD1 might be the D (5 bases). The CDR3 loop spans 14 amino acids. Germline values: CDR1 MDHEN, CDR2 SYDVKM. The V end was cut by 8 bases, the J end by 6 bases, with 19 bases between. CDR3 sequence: CASLAGREIPEAFF. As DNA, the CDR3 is TGTGCCAGCCTCGCGGGACGGGAGATACCTGAAGCTTTCTTT.

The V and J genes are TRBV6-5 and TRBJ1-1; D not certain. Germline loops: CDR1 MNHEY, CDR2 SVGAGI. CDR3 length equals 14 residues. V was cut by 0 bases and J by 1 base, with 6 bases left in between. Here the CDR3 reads CASSYSGANTEAFF. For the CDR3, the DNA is TGTGCCAGCAGTTACTCTGGAGCGAACACTGAAGCTTTCTTT.

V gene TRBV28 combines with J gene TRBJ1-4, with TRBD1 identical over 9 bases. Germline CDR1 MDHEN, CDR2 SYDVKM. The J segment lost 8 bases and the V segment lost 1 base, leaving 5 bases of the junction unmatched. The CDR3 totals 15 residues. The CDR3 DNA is TGTGCCAGCAGTTTATACCGGGACAGGGCCGAAAAACTGTTTTTT. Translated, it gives CASSLYRDRAEKLFF.

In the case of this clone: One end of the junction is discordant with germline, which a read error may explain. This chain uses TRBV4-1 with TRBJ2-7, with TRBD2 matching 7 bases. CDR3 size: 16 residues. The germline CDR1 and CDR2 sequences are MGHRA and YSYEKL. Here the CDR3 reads CASSQDVAGLPYAQYF. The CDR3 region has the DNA TGCGCCAGCAGCCAAGATGTGGCGGGACTACCCTACGCGCAGTACTTC.

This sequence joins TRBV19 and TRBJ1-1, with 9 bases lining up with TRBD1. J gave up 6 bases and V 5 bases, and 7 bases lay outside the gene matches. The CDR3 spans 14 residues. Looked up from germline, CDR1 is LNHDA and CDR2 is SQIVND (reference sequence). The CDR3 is CASSFGTGYSEAFF. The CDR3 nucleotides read TGTGCCAGTAGTTTCGGGACAGGGTACTCTGAAGCTTTCTTT.

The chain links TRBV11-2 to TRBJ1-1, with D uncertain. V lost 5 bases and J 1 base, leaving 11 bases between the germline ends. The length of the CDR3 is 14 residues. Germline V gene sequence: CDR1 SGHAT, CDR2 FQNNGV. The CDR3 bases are TGTGCCAGCAGCCCCTTGGCCCCGAACACTGAAGCTTTCTTT. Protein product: CASSPLAPNTEAFF.

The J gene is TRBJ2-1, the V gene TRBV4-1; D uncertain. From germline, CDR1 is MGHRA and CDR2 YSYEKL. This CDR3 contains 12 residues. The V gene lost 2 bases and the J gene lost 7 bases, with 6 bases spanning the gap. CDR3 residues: CASSQPFNEQFF. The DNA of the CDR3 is TGCGCCAGCAGCCAACCCTTTAATGAGCAGTTCTTC.

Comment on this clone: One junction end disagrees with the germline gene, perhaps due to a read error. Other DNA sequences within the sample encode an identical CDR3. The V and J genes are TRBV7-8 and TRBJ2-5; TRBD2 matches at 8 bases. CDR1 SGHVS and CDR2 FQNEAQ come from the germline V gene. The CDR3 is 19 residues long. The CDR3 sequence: CASSYSSLRGMAGGETQYF. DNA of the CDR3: TGTGCCAGTAGCTACTCCTCTTTGCGTGGTATGGCGGGAGGAGAGACCCAGTACTTC.

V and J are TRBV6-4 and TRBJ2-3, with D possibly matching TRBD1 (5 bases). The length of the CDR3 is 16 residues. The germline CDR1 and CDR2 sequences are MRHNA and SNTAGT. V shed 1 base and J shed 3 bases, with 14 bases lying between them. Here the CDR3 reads CASSDLGRPVTDTQYF. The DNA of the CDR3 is TGTGCCAGCAGTGACTTGGGGCGACCGGTTACAGATACGCAGTATTTT.

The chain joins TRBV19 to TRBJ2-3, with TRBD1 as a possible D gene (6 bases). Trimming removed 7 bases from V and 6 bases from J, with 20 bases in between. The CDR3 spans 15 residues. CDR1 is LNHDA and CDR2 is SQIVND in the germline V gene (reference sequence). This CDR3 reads CASMGYQGLTDTQYF. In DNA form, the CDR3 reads TGTGCCAGTATGGGGTACCAGGGGCTAACGGATACGCAGTATTTT.

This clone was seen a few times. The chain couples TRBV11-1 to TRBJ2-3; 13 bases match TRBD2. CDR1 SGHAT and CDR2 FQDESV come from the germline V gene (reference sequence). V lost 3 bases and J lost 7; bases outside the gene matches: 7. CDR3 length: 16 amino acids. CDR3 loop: CASSFSGTSGMNTQYF. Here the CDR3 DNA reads TGTGCCAGCAGCTTCTCCGGGACTAGCGGGATGAATACGCAGTATTTT. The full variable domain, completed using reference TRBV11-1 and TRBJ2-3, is EAEVAQSPRYKITEKSQAVAFWCDPISGHATLYWYRQILGQGPELLVQFQDESVVDDSQLPKDRFSAERLKGVDSTLKIQPAELGDSAMYLCASSFSGTSGMNTQYFGPGTRLTVL.

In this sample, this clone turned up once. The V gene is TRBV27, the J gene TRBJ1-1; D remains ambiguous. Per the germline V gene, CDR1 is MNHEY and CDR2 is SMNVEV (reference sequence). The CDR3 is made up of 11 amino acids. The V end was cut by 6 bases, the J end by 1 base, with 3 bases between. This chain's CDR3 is CASRRNTEAFF. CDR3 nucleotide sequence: TGTGCCAGCAGACGGAACACTGAAGCTTTCTTT.

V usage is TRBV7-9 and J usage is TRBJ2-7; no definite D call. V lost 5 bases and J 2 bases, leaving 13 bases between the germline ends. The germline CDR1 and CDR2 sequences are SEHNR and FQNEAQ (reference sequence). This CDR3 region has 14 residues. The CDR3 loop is CASSLPGQPYEQYF. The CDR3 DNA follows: TGTGCCAGCAGCCTACCGGGTCAACCCTACGAGCAGTACTTC.

CDR3 in DNA: TGTGCCAGCAGCCAACGTAGGACAGGGGCCTACGAGCAGTACTTC. Protein product: CASSQRRTGAYEQYF. The V gene is TRBV14, the J gene TRBJ2-7; 9 positions match TRBD1. With 2 bases clipped from V and 2 bases from J, the junction kept 4 bases outside the gene matches. From germline, CDR1 is SGHDN and CDR2 FVKESK. The CDR3 runs 15 residues.

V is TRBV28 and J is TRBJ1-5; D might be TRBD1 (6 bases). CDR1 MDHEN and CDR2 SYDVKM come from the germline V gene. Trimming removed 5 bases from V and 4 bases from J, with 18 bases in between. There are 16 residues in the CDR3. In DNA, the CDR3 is TGTGCCAGCAGTCCCGATGGGGGCTTCCCAAATCAGCCCCAGCATTTT. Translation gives CASSPDGGFPNQPQHF.

CDR3 nucleotide sequence: TGTGCCAGCAGCTACAACCCGAGGACACCAGCAGTCTACGAGCAGTACTTC. Its translation: CASSYNPRTPAVYEQYF. The chain employs TRBV7-9 and TRBJ2-7; D might be TRBD1 (5 bases). Trimming removed 4 bases at V and 3 bases at J, with 22 bases between. The CDR3 is 17 residues long. CDR1 is SEHNR and CDR2 is FQNEAQ in the germline V gene (reference sequence).

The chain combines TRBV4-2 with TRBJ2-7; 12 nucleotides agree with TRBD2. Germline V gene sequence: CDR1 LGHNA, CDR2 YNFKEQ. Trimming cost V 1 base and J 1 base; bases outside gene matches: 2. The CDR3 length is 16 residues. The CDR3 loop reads CASSQAGLAGSYEQYF. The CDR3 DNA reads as TGTGCCAGCAGCCAAGCAGGACTAGCGGGATCCTACGAGCAGTACTTC.

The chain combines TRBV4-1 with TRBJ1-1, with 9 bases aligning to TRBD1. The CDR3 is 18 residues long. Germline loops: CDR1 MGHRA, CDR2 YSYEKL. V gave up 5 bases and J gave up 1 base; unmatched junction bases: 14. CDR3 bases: TGCGCCAGCAGCTTACATAGTCAAGTGGGACAGGGGAACACTGAAGCTTTCTTT. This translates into CASSLHSQVGQGNTEAFF.

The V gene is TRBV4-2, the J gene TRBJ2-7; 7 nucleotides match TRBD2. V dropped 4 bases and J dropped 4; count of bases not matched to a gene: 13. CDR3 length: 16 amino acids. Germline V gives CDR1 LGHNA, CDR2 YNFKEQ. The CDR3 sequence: CASSPQKTAGRYEQYF. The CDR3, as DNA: TGTGCCAGCAGCCCCCAAAAGACAGCGGGACGATACGAGCAGTACTTC.

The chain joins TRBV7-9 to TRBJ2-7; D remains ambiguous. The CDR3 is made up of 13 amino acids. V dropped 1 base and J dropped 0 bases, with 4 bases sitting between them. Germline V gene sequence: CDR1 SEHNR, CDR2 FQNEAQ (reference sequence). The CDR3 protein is CASSLGISYEQYF. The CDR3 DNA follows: TGTGCCAGCAGCTTAGGGATCTCCTACGAGCAGTACTTC.

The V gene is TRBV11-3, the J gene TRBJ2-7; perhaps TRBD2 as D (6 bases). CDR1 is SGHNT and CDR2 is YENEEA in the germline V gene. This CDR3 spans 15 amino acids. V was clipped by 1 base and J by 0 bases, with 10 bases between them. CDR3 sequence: CASSLGVTSSYEQYF. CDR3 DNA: TGTGCCAGCAGCTTAGGAGTGACTAGCTCCTACGAGCAGTACTTC.

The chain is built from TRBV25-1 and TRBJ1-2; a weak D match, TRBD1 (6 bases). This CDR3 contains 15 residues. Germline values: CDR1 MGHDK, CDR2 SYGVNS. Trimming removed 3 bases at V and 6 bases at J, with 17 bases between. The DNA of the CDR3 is TGTGCCAGCAGTGACATTAACTTAGGGGGTGATGGCTACACCTTC. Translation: CASSDINLGGDGYTF.

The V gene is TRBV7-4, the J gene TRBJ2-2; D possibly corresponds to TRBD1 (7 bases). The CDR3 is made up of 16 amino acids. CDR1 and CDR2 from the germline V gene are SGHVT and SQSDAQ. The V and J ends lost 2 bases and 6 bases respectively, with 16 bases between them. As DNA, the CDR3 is TGTGCCAGCAGCTTAACCACAGGGGAGGAGGCCGGGGAGCTGTTTTTT. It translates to CASSLTTGEEAGELFF.